This T cell receptor (beta chain) was captured in a study of shared clonotypes between healthy human individuals (dated by TCRdb to the early 2020s). In the study overall: A few men and two women, aged 18 to 49 years, made up the cohort. For each donor, CD4 naive and CD4 memory were each given three plates, CD8 naive was given two plates, and CD8 memory was given one plate. To estimate repertoire size and how much clonotypes are shared between individuals, the study performed deep sequencing of blood TCR repertoires from 4 to 6 healthy adults. Different laboratories and diverse techniques were used to prepare libraries and sequence TCR repertoires, to increase sequencing depth and limit assay-specific biases. Leukapheresis yielded between about 0.94 and 9 billion PBMCs per donor.

Using the deep immunoSEQ assay, multiplex PCR amplified TCR CDR3 regions from genomic DNA. Genomic DNA extracted from each cell subset was distributed evenly over all wells of several immunoSEQ 96-well plates, and each plate served as one replicate. For sorted subsets, around 0.2 ug of genomic DNA, equivalent to around 30,000 T cell genomes, went into each replicate PCR. Purified libraries were quantified with a Qubit 3.0 fluorometer, sized on a Bioanalyzer 2100, and re-quantified with the KAPA Library Quantification kit. Each immunoSEQ 96-well plate was sequenced on its own single-read 150-cycle Illumina NextSeq 550 flow cell. Turning to the authors' computational methods: Because only junctional sequences without quality scores were contained in the immunoSEQ output, filtering matching that applied to full-length reads could not be performed. Sequences were annotated with PyIR, a Python wrapper for IgBLAST v1.9, and V/J genes and CDR3 were assigned using IMGT germline references. Reads with weak V/J assignments (E-value above 1e-6), missing CDR3, stop codons, out-of-frame junctions, or ambiguous translated residues were removed. A V3J clonotype was defined by an identical inferred V gene, J gene, and CDR3 amino acid sequence. Percentage overlap between repertoires was computed as shared unique clonotypes divided by the size of the smaller repertoire. Richness of each repertoire was evaluated using RTK rarefaction, the Chao1 estimator, and Recon v2.1 estimates of unobserved clonotypes. Generation probabilities were computed with OLGA for all TCRbeta clonotypes obtained by the gDNA method from four donors. TCRdb retrieved this table from immuneACCESS and kept in-frame rearrangements only. Not all clones are present; in checked studies, unresolved V genes account for under half, and no reason is known for the remainder. For V, J and clone size, that table is used; D and trimming come from the DNA. Within this sample are 1.6 million or so clones, with roughly 96% of them counted one time only. Roughly 1.2% of the sample goes to the ten largest clones.

Overall study outcomes, separate from this receptor: Compared with non-shared clonotypes, clonotypes shared by all four sorted-subset donors had higher generation probabilities. Even with the large sequencing depth, rarefaction of the sorted-subset datasets indicated that sequencing was incomplete. Because the study included a small number of donors, the genetic and exposure-history diversity represented was limited. About 5% of naive CD4, 3.5% of naive CD8, 2% to 2.5% of memory CD4, and approximately 0.39% of memory CD8 clonotypes were shared across several donors. Only blood was sampled, and tissue TCR repertoires likely differ from those in blood. Pairwise subsampling led to the expectation that sequencing depth would affect the degree of clonotype sharing among donors. Larger estimated clonotype richness was generally found for naive subsets than for memory subsets.

In regard to this clone: Its binding antigen is unknown. Per-base qualities were not stored, and no clone one base away is much larger.

The donors were healthy, HIV-negative adults with no recently reported acute infections or vaccinations. Every donor was a Caucasian adult residing in Nashville, Tennessee, USA. CD4+ T cells were enriched by magnetic negative selection, after which naive cells were positively selected on CD45RA and the negative fraction was taken as the memory subset. Blood was collected by leukapheresis, and PBMCs were isolated by Ficoll-Histopaque density gradient centrifugation and then cryopreserved in liquid nitrogen vapor phase. Analytical flow cytometry was used to check the purity and quantity of each magnetically sorted T cell population. Genomic DNA was isolated from each sorted fraction and quantified by UV absorbance on a Nanodrop 2000c. The CDR3 contains 15 residues, cysteine and phenylalanine counted. The kept DNA is CDR3 alone, 45 bases in frame from the first base. The V end loses 2 bases and the J end loses 1 base, and a stretch of 9 bases separates them. According to the germline V gene (reference sequence), CDR1 reads SGHKS and CDR2 reads YYEKEE.

The chain is encoded by TRBV5-5 joined to TRBJ2-2; the D call is tentative, TRBD1 or TRBD2, as each matches 5 bases. The source is a man aged 25-45 years in good health. Sequencing was done on a sample of naive CD4+ T cells sorted from blood. This sample's cell subset or site label indicates: CD45RA+ positively selected. CDR3 reads: CASSFRDRNTGELFF. The nucleotides read TGTGCCAGCAGCTTCCGGGACCGGAACACCGGGGAGCTGTTTTTT.